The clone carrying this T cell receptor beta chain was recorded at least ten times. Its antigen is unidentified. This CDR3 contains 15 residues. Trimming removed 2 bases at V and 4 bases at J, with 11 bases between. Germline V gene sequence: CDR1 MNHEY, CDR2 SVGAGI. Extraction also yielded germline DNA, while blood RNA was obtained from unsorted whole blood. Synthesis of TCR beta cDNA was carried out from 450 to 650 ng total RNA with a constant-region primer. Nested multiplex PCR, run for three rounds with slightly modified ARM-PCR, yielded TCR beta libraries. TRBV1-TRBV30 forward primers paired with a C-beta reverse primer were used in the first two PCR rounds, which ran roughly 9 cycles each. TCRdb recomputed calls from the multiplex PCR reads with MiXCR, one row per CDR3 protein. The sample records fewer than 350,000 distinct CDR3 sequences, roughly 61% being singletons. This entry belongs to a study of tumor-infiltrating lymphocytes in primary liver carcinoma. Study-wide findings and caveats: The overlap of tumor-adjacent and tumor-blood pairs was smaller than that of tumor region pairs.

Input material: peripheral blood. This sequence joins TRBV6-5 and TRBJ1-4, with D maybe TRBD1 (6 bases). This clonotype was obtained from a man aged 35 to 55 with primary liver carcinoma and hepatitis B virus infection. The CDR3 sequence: CASSYGAGDNEKLFF. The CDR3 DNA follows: TGTGCCAGCAGTTACGGCGCAGGGGATAATGAAAAACTGTTTTTT.